Below are 23 T cell receptor beta chains sequenced from a single sample in a study of CD8 T cells in Susac syndrome. Random-hexamer reverse transcription was applied to roughly 0.5 to 1 ug RNA. TCRdb re-called the immunoSEQ multiplex PCR reads through MiXCR, storing one row per CDR3 protein. In the table there are hundreds of thousands of distinct CDR3 sequences, around 91% of which are singletons. Specimen: CD8+ T cells from PBMCs. The receptors come from a human donor with multiple sclerosis.

This chain uses TRBV20-1 with TRBJ1-1, with D possibly being TRBD1 (6 bases). CDR3 length equals 14 residues. CDR1 DFQATT and CDR2 SNEGSKA come from the germline V gene (reference sequence). Trimming pared 0 bases from V and 3 bases from J, leaving 11 bases between. Written as DNA, the CDR3 is TGCAGTGCTAGAGAAACAGGGCGGGACACTGAAGCTTTCTTT. Translation: CSARETGRDTEAFF.

This clonotype showed up just once. The rearrangement links TRBV3-1 to TRBJ2-6; the match to TRBD2 covers 11 bases. The V gene's germline CDR1 is LGHDT and CDR2 YNNKEL (reference sequence). The V and J ends lost 1 base and 0 bases, in that order; junction bases with no gene match: 11. The CDR3 loop spans 21 amino acids. In nucleotides, the CDR3 is TGTGCCAGCAGCCAAGTCCTAGCGGGAGGCCCCGAACACTCTGGGGCCAACGTCCTGACTTTC. Translated, it gives CASSQVLAGGPEHSGANVLTF.

The chain joins TRBV7-2 to TRBJ2-7; 10 positions agree with TRBD2. V shed 4 bases, J shed 2 bases, and the junction held 11 bases outside the gene matches. Germline lookup yields CDR1 SGHTA and CDR2 FQGNSA. The CDR3 has 17 amino acids. CDR3 nucleotides: TGTGCCAGCAGCTATATCAATACCGGGACTAGCGCCTACGAGCAGTACTTC. It translates to CASSYINTGTSAYEQYF.

The chain couples TRBV30 to TRBJ2-1; 7 bases line up with TRBD1. There are 14 residues in the CDR3. Looked up from germline, CDR1 is GTSNPN and CDR2 is SVGIG (reference sequence). V was clipped by 2 bases and J by 9 bases; unmatched bases: 10. The CDR3 bases are TGTGCCTGGAGTATCCTGGACAGGAATGGTGAGCAGTTCTTC. It is translated as CAWSILDRNGEQFF. Full variable domain (missing parts from reference TRBV30 and TRBJ2-1): SQTIHQWPATLVQPVGSPLSLECTVEGTSNPNLYWYRQAAGRGLQLLFYSVGIGQISSEVPQNLSASRPQDRQFILSSKKLLLSDSGFYLCAWSILDRNGEQFFGPGTRLTVL.

This chain connects TRBV4-3 to TRBJ2-3; D possibly uses TRBD1 or TRBD2 (6 bases each). The germline V gene encodes CDR1 LGHNA and CDR2 YSLEER. The CDR3 has 18 residues. V gave up 2 bases and J gave up 0 bases, with 18 bases separating them. The DNA of the CDR3 is TGCGCCAGCAGCCAAAGTTGGGGGCGGGACGTTAGCACAGATACGCAGTATTTT. Protein: CASSQSWGRDVSTDTQYF.

V and J are TRBV29-1 and TRBJ1-2; D gene uncertain. Germline V gene data show CDR1 as SQVTM and CDR2 as ANQGSEA. V was clipped by 5 bases and J by 0 bases, with 4 bases between them. The CDR3 has 11 amino acids. CDR3 protein: CSVQTNYGYTF. The DNA for the CDR3 is TGCAGCGTTCAAACTAACTATGGCTACACCTTC.

V usage is TRBV4-3 and J usage is TRBJ2-5; D might be TRBD2 (6 bases). CDR1 is LGHNA and CDR2 is YSLEER in the germline V gene. The CDR3 contains 15 residues. The ends were cut back, 0 bases at V and 5 bases at J, with 13 bases in the middle. CDR3 sequence: CASSQEGGQEETQYF. CDR3 DNA: TGCGCCAGCAGCCAAGAGGGGGGTCAGGAGGAGACCCAGTACTTC.

This clonotype showed up just once. CDR3: CASSLTGFYGYTF. As DNA, the CDR3 is TGTGCCAGCTCCCTGACCGGGTTCTATGGCTACACCTTC. The chain employs TRBV12-3 or TRBV12-4 and TRBJ1-2; D is ambiguous. The CDR3 loop spans 13 amino acids. Trimming took 8 bases from V and 4 from J, leaving 14 bases between them.

CDR3 bases: TGTGCCAGCGTCGACGCAGGGGCGTCCTACGAGCAGTACTTC. Protein sequence: CASVDAGASYEQYF. The rearrangement uses TRBV28 and TRBJ2-7, with a possible D match to TRBD1 (6 bases). In germline, CDR1 is MDHEN, CDR2 SYDVKM. The length of the CDR3 is 14 residues. The ends were cut back, 8 bases at V and 1 base at J, with 15 bases in the middle.

The V and J genes are TRBV10-3 and TRBJ2-3; D is perhaps TRBD2 (6 bases). From germline, CDR1 is ENHRY and CDR2 SYGVKD. The CDR3 spans 15 residues. V was shortened by 7 bases and J by 6 bases, with 20 bases between the two germline ends. CDR3 sequence (DNA): TGTGCCATCACCTCTGGCGGGGCCGGGGGTGATACGCAGTATTTT. This codes for CAITSGGAGGDTQYF.

The CDR3 is CSVEDVAVQETQYF. The CDR3 DNA reads as TGCAGCGTTGAAGATGTAGCGGTACAAGAGACCCAGTACTTC. The chain couples TRBV29-1 to TRBJ2-5; a possible D gene is TRBD2 (6 bases). V dropped 0 bases and J dropped 2 bases, with 10 bases sitting between them. The CDR3 sequence is 14 residues long. Germline CDR1 and CDR2: SQVTM and ANQGSEA.

This clonotype has only one observation. The chain employs TRBV30 and TRBJ2-2, with D possibly being TRBD2 (6 bases). The V and J ends lost 5 bases and 1 base respectively, with 14 bases between them. Germline lookup yields CDR1 GTSNPN and CDR2 SVGIG (reference sequence). This CDR3 has 15 amino acids. The DNA for the CDR3 is TGTGCCTGGTACAACTGGCGGGGGAACACCGGGGAGCTGTTTTTT. The encoded protein is CAWYNWRGNTGELFF.

V is TRBV29-1 and J is TRBJ2-1, with a weak D call TRBD2 (6 bases). CDR1 SQVTM and CDR2 ANQGSEA come from the germline V gene. This CDR3 is 12 amino acids long. The V gene lost 3 bases and the J gene lost 7 bases, with 10 bases spanning the gap. CDR3 sequence reads: CSVEPSENEQFF. CDR3 coding DNA: TGCAGCGTTGAGCCTAGCGAAAATGAGCAGTTCTTC.

The chain uses TRBV30 and TRBJ2-7, with TRBD1 identical over 10 bases. The germline gives CDR1 GTSNPN, CDR2 SVGIG (reference sequence). This CDR3 is built from 14 residues. After removal of 3 bases from V and 6 bases from J, the junction contained 8 bases not matched to a gene. The CDR3 loop reads CAWRYRDRGPEQYF. DNA of the CDR3: TGTGCCTGGAGGTACCGGGACAGGGGACCCGAGCAGTACTTC. The whole variable domain, remainder taken from reference TRBV30 and TRBJ2-7, is SQTIHQWPATLVQPVGSPLSLECTVEGTSNPNLYWYRQAAGRGLQLLFYSVGIGQISSEVPQNLSASRPQDRQFILSSKKLLLSDSGFYLCAWRYRDRGPEQYFGPGTRLTVT.

The chain links TRBV6-1 to TRBJ1-5; no clear D. The length of the CDR3 is 13 residues. Germline CDR1 and CDR2: MNHNS and SASEGT. Trimming removed 7 bases from V and 0 bases from J, with 7 bases in between. In DNA form, the CDR3 reads TGTGCCAGCAACAGCTATAGCAATCAGCCCCAGCATTTT. This gives the protein CASNSYSNQPQHF.

This rearrangement joins TRBV11-1 to TRBJ2-5; maybe TRBD1 (6 bases). This CDR3 region has 15 residues. V dropped 2 bases and J dropped 5 bases, with 15 bases sitting between them. CDR1 and CDR2 (germline): SGHAT, FQDESV (reference sequence). The CDR3 sequence is CASSLSVRGGETQYF. In DNA, the CDR3 is TGTGCCAGCAGCTTATCGGTCAGGGGTGGCGAGACCCAGTACTTC. The variable domain in full, completed from reference TRBV11-1 and TRBJ2-5, reads EAEVAQSPRYKITEKSQAVAFWCDPISGHATLYWYRQILGQGPELLVQFQDESVVDDSQLPKDRFSAERLKGVDSTLKIQPAELGDSAMYLCASSLSVRGGETQYFGPGTRLLVL.

V usage is TRBV27 and J usage is TRBJ1-6; maybe TRBD1 (6 bases). The CDR3 sequence is 15 residues long. CDR1 and CDR2 (germline): MNHEY, SMNVEV (reference sequence). Trimming cost V 3 bases and J 6 bases, with 12 bases left between them. The CDR3 nucleotides are TGTGCCAGCAGTTTTACAGGGTTTCTTAATTCACCCCTCCACTTT. Amino acids: CASSFTGFLNSPLHF.

This clonotype was seen just once. V gene TRBV5-5 combines with J gene TRBJ2-5, with D possibly being TRBD1 or TRBD2 (5 bases each). Looked up from germline, CDR1 is SGHKS and CDR2 is YYEKEE (reference sequence). The CDR3 is 16 amino acids. The V gene lost 0 bases and the J gene lost 5 bases, with 17 bases spanning the gap. CDR3 in amino acids: CASSLEPGPRAETQYF. The CDR3 DNA sequence: TGTGCCAGCAGCTTGGAGCCGGGACCAAGGGCCGAGACCCAGTACTTC.

This rearrangement joins TRBV30 to TRBJ2-7; D ambiguous. CDR3 length: 11 residues. Trimming took 1 base from V and 7 from J, leaving 8 bases between them. CDR1 and CDR2 (germline): GTSNPN, SVGIG (reference sequence). The CDR3 loop reads CAWSAKEEQYF. For the CDR3, the DNA is TGTGCCTGGAGTGCCAAGGAGGAGCAGTACTTC. Based on the CDR3 plus reference TRBV30 and TRBJ2-7, the full variable domain is SQTIHQWPATLVQPVGSPLSLECTVEGTSNPNLYWYRQAAGRGLQLLFYSVGIGQISSEVPQNLSASRPQDRQFILSSKKLLLSDSGFYLCAWSAKEEQYFGPGTRLTVT.

The chain combines TRBV19 with TRBJ2-1, with 9 positions matching TRBD2. Germline V gives CDR1 LNHDA, CDR2 SQIVND (reference sequence). The V gene end was trimmed by 5 bases and the J gene end by 4 bases; junction bases not matched to a gene: 9. The CDR3 is made up of 16 amino acids. CDR3 DNA sequence: TGTGCCAGTAGTTCCTGGGCTAGCGGGAATTACAATGAGCAGTTCTTC. Residues: CASSSWASGNYNEQFF.

This clonotype was observed a single time. V usage is TRBV12-3 or TRBV12-4 and J usage is TRBJ1-2; the match to TRBD1 covers 9 bases. The CDR3 runs 15 residues. V lost 6 bases and J lost 4; bases outside the gene matches: 9. The CDR3: CASSHGQGLSYGYTF. The CDR3 DNA follows: TGTGCCAGCAGCCACGGACAGGGGCTTAGCTATGGCTACACCTTC.

This chain joins TRBV29-1 and TRBJ2-1, with 11 positions matching TRBD1. This CDR3 contains 13 residues. The trim removed 6 bases at V and 7 bases at J, leaving 5 bases unmatched. Germline V gene sequence: CDR1 SQVTM, CDR2 ANQGSEA. Written as DNA, the CDR3 is TGCAGCGTAGGACAGGGGGCTAGGAATGAGCAGTTCTTC. Its protein is CSVGQGARNEQFF.

The chain recombines TRBV27 with TRBJ2-7; maybe TRBD2 (5 bases). The CDR3 runs to 16 residues. CDR1 MNHEY and CDR2 SMNVEV come from the germline V gene (reference sequence). Trimming took 2 bases from V and 1 from J, leaving 15 bases between them. Here the CDR3 reads CASSLIGGPGSYEQYF. The CDR3, as DNA: TGTGCCAGCAGTTTAATTGGTGGGCCGGGGTCCTACGAGCAGTACTTC.